A single sample is the source of the 31 T cell receptor beta chains below, sequenced in a study of blood T cell repertoires in COVID-19. Sequencing used immunoSEQ multiplex PCR; TCRdb keeps in-frame clones, though not all of them. The table has fewer than 250,000 clones, around four fifths seen once. The sequenced material came from peripheral blood. These receptors all come from a woman in her sixties or seventies with active or convalescent COVID-19.

The chain couples TRBV6-5 to TRBJ1-2; TRBD1 aligns across 9 bases. V was pared by 6 bases and J by 7 bases, with 6 bases of the junction left unmatched. CDR3 length: 13 residues. Germline V lookup: CDR1 MNHEY, CDR2 SVGAGI. The CDR3 reads CASRTQGARGYTF. Written as DNA, the CDR3 is TGTGCCAGCAGGACACAGGGGGCTCGTGGCTACACCTTC.

The rearrangement joins TRBV19 to TRBJ1-1; D unresolved. The CDR3 extends over 14 amino acids. Per germline, CDR1 LNHDA and CDR2 SQIVND (reference sequence). V was pared by 1 base and J by 0 bases, with 6 bases between. The chain's CDR3 is CASSIVTLNTEAFF. DNA for the CDR3: TGTGCCAGTAGTATAGTCACATTGAACACTGAAGCTTTCTTT.

The J gene is TRBJ1-2, the V gene TRBV6-5; 7 positions match TRBD1. From germline, CDR1 is MNHEY and CDR2 SVGAGI. This CDR3 spans 14 amino acids. The V and J ends lost 5 bases and 5 bases, in that order; junction bases with no gene match: 8. CDR3 sequence reads: CASSPSGTDYGYTF. CDR3 DNA: TGTGCCAGCAGTCCTTCGGGGACAGATTATGGCTACACCTTC.

The J gene is TRBJ1-1, the V gene TRBV6-1; 7 bases map to TRBD1. The CDR3 is 14 amino acids. V lost 2 bases, J lost 3 bases, and 3 bases stayed unmatched. Germline V gene lookup returns CDR1 MNHNS and CDR2 SASEGT. As DNA, the CDR3 is TGTGCCAGCAGTGAACCGGGACAGTACACTGAAGCTTTCTTT. This gives the protein CASSEPGQYTEAFF.

This clone was recorded once. The V call is TRBV27, the J call TRBJ2-7, with 7 bases fitting TRBD1. Germline trimming cut 5 bases from V and 2 bases from J; bases unmatched to any gene: 6. Per germline, CDR1 MNHEY and CDR2 SMNVEV (reference sequence). The CDR3 extends over 14 amino acids. The CDR3 nucleotides read TGTGCCAGCAGTCTCCGACAGGGAACCTACGAGCAGTACTTC. Translating gives CASSLRQGTYEQYF.

V usage is TRBV20-1 and J usage is TRBJ2-1; D is ambiguous. V dropped 5 bases and J dropped 4 bases, with 15 bases sitting between them. Per the germline V gene, CDR1 is DFQATT and CDR2 is SNEGSKA (reference sequence). The CDR3 loop spans 14 amino acids. The CDR3 coding sequence is TGCAGTGCTGGTGAGGTGGCCCCATACAATGAGCAGTTCTTC. Translating it yields CSAGEVAPYNEQFF.

V usage is TRBV15 and J usage is TRBJ2-1; maybe TRBD2 (6 bases). This CDR3 contains 15 residues. Trimming removed 3 bases from V and 0 bases from J, with 9 bases in between. The germline V gene encodes CDR1 LNHNV and CDR2 YYDKDF (reference sequence). In DNA form, the CDR3 reads TGTGCCACCAGCAGGCTAGCGCTCTCCTACAATGAGCAGTTCTTC. Protein sequence: CATSRLALSYNEQFF.

The chain recombines TRBV3-1 (or the pseudogene TRBV3-2) with TRBJ2-1; 11 bases match TRBD1. The trim removed 6 bases at V and 9 bases at J, leaving 4 bases unmatched. CDR1 and CDR2 (germline): LGHDT, YNNKEL (reference sequence). The CDR3 consists of 13 residues. The CDR3 nucleotides read TGTGCCAGCAGACGGGACAGGGGGGGTGAGCAGTTCTTC. It is translated as CASRRDRGGEQFF.

This clone was seen once. V gene TRBV5-4 combines with J gene TRBJ2-3; the D gene is possibly TRBD2 (5 bases). CDR1 and CDR2 from the germline V gene are SGHNT and YYREEE (reference sequence). CDR3 length: 15 residues. V gave up 3 bases and J gave up 8 bases, with 19 bases separating them. The CDR3 DNA follows: TGTGCCAGCAGCTCTTTTCCAAGGGCGGGCGGTACGCAGTATTTT. Its translation is CASSSFPRAGGTQYF.

The V call is TRBV4-1, the J call TRBJ2-6; a possible D gene is TRBD1 (6 bases). This CDR3 is 19 amino acids long. Trimming took 1 base from V and 1 from J, leaving 17 bases between them. Germline V lookup: CDR1 MGHRA, CDR2 YSYEKL. Written as DNA, the CDR3 is TGCGCCAGCAGCCAAGTGAGAGTACAGGGCGGATCTGGGGCCAACGTCCTGACTTTC. Encoded protein: CASSQVRVQGGSGANVLTF.

The chain couples TRBV11-2 to TRBJ2-7, with D maybe TRBD1 (6 bases). The CDR3 spans 15 residues. Trimming shortened V by 3 bases and J by 1 base, and 13 bases separated the two germline ends. Germline V gives CDR1 SGHAT, CDR2 FQNNGV. Written as DNA, the CDR3 is TGTGCCAGCAGCTTCCGGACAGACCAATCCTACGAGCAGTACTTC. It is translated as CASSFRTDQSYEQYF.

J is TRBJ2-5 and V is TRBV18, with D perhaps TRBD1 (5 bases). Germline V lookup: CDR1 KGHSH, CDR2 LQKENI. Trimming shortened V by 6 bases and J by 1 base, and 18 bases separated the two germline ends. CDR3 length: 16 amino acids. The CDR3 bases are TGTGCCAGCTCCCCCTTGGCAGGGTTTGTCCAAGAGACCCAGTACTTC. This sequence encodes CASSPLAGFVQETQYF.

V is TRBV13 and J is TRBJ2-5; 12 positions match TRBD2. This CDR3 has 14 residues. The germline CDR1 and CDR2 sequences are PRHDT and FYEKMQ (reference sequence). J was trimmed by 5 bases and V by 5 bases; bases with no gene match: 3. The CDR3 DNA sequence: TGTGCCAGCAGCCTAACTAGCGGGGGGGAGACCCAGTACTTC. Amino acids: CASSLTSGGETQYF. Combining the CDR3 with reference TRBV13 and TRBJ2-5 gives the whole variable domain AAGVIQSPRHLIKEKRETATLKCYPIPRHDTVYWYQQGPGQDPQFLISFYEKMQSDKGSIPDRFSAQQFSDYHSELNMSSLELGDSALYFCASSLTSGGETQYFGPGTRLLVL.

This chain links TRBV6-5 with TRBJ1-2; 7 bases line up with TRBD1. CDR3 length equals 13 residues. Germline values: CDR1 MNHEY, CDR2 SVGAGI. Germline trimming cut 7 bases from V and 4 bases from J; bases unmatched to any gene: 6. The CDR3 region is CASTETGIYGYTF. The CDR3 DNA sequence: TGTGCCAGCACCGAGACAGGGATCTATGGCTACACCTTC.

This chain uses TRBV4-1 with TRBJ1-4, with 10 bases lining up with TRBD1. Germline CDR1 reads MGHRA; CDR2 reads YSYEKL. Germline trimming cut 0 bases from V and 0 bases from J; bases unmatched to any gene: 7. This CDR3 spans 19 amino acids. CDR3 region: CASSQDRDRGAATNEKLFF. As DNA, the CDR3 is TGCGCCAGCAGCCAAGACCGGGACAGGGGAGCCGCAACTAATGAAAAACTGTTTTTT.

The V and J genes are TRBV7-3 and TRBJ1-2; D is unclear. The CDR3 is 15 residues long. The germline V and J ends were trimmed by 1 base and 4 bases, with 13 bases remaining between them. In germline, CDR1 is SGHTA, CDR2 FQGTGA. CDR3 nucleotides: TGTGCCAGCAGCTTAAGGCCCGGGGATCCCTATGGCTACACCTTC. Amino acids: CASSLRPGDPYGYTF.

This clone occurred once. The chain has TRBV13 and TRBJ2-7; 7 nucleotides line up with TRBD1. CDR3 length: 16 residues. Germline-derived CDR1 and CDR2 are PRHDT and FYEKMQ (reference sequence). V lost 6 bases to trimming and J lost 4 bases; unmatched junction nucleotides: 15. In DNA form, the CDR3 reads TGTGCCAGCAGTCAAAATTGGGTTACAGGGGCGTACGAGCAGTACGTC. This translates into CASSQNWVTGAYEQYV.

A single count supports this clone. This chain connects TRBV7-2 to TRBJ1-4; D is unclear. Germline lookup yields CDR1 SGHTA and CDR2 FQGNSA. The CDR3 covers 14 residues. V lost 4 bases, J lost 8 bases, and 14 bases lay in between. Here the CDR3 reads CASSWAPRGEKLFF. The CDR3 region has the DNA TGTGCCAGCAGCTGGGCACCTAGAGGGGAAAAACTGTTTTTT.

The chain combines TRBV7-8 with TRBJ2-3; D may be TRBD2 (6 bases). V shed 5 bases and J shed 0 bases, with 18 bases lying between them. This CDR3 contains 17 residues. Germline V lookup: CDR1 SGHVS, CDR2 FQNEAQ. CDR3 coding DNA: TGTGCCAGCAGCCCAAAGGAGACTAGGCCCAGCACAGATACGCAGTATTTT. Amino acids: CASSPKETRPSTDTQYF.

The chain recombines TRBV19 with TRBJ2-7; TRBD2 matches 7 bases. CDR1 and CDR2 from the germline V gene are LNHDA and SQIVND (reference sequence). J gave up 1 base and V 5 bases, and 8 bases lay outside the gene matches. This CDR3 comprises 15 residues. This CDR3 reads CASSARRGVSYEQYF. CDR3 in DNA: TGTGCCAGTAGTGCCCGCCGGGGGGTATCCTACGAGCAGTACTTC.

V usage is TRBV18 and J usage is TRBJ1-1, with TRBD1 matching over 7 bases. Germline trimming cut 0 bases from V and 8 bases from J; bases unmatched to any gene: 3. The CDR3 is 13 amino acids. Germline V gene lookup returns CDR1 KGHSH and CDR2 LQKENI. The CDR3 loop reads CASSPPRGREAFF. CDR3 bases: TGTGCCAGCTCACCACCCAGGGGGAGAGAAGCTTTCTTT.

The CDR3 region has the DNA TGTGCCAGCAGCTCTCCGGACAGGCGCTACGAGCAGTACGTC. Translation gives CASSSPDRRYEQYV. The chain uses TRBV13 and TRBJ2-7; 7 bases are shared with TRBD1. The CDR3 is 14 residues long. The junction had 6 bases not matched to a gene; V was cut back by 4 bases and J by 3 bases. Germline CDR1 and CDR2: PRHDT and FYEKMQ (reference sequence).

This clone occurred once. The chain joins TRBV29-1 to TRBJ1-1; 7 nucleotides align to TRBD1. This CDR3 contains 13 residues. Germline assignment: CDR1 SQVTM and CDR2 ANQGSEA. V lost 7 bases, J lost 1 base, and 6 bases stayed unmatched. CDR3 loop: CSARDSPNTEAFF. CDR3 in DNA: TGCAGCGCCAGGGACAGCCCGAACACTGAAGCTTTCTTT.

This chain uses TRBV15 with TRBJ2-1, with unresolved D. Germline V gene sequence: CDR1 LNHNV, CDR2 YYDKDF (reference sequence). This CDR3 contains 15 residues. Trimming pared 3 bases from V and 1 base from J, leaving 10 bases between. For the CDR3, the DNA is TGTGCCACCAGCAGTGGAAGCAGGTCCTACAATGAGCAGTTCTTC. It yields the protein CATSSGSRSYNEQFF.

The chain recombines TRBV29-1 with TRBJ2-7; 7 nucleotides match TRBD1. The CDR3 is 13 residues long. The junction had 12 bases not matched to a gene; V was cut back by 7 bases and J by 6 bases. Germline V CDR1 and CDR2: SQVTM, ANQGSEA. The CDR3 is CSEGYDRAGEQYV. CDR3 nucleotide sequence: TGCAGCGAGGGGTATGACAGGGCCGGCGAGCAGTACGTC.

In this sample, this clone turned up once. The CDR3 region is CASSEAQGAWWPQHF. CDR3 DNA sequence: TGTGCCAGCAGTGAAGCGCAGGGGGCCTGGTGGCCCCAGCATTTT. The rearrangement links TRBV6-1 to TRBJ1-5, with 8 bases identical to TRBD1. V lost 0 bases to trimming and J lost 9 bases; unmatched junction nucleotides: 7. The CDR3 has 15 residues. Germline loops: CDR1 MNHNS, CDR2 SASEGT.

This clone has only a few counts. The chain couples TRBV3-1 (or the pseudogene TRBV3-2) to TRBJ2-1; unclear D gene. V gave up 4 bases and J gave up 9 bases, with 10 bases separating them. CDR1 and CDR2 (germline): LGHDT, YNNKEL (reference sequence). This CDR3 is built from 12 residues. CDR3 nucleotides: TGTGCCAGCAGCCCCATGTTCAGTGAGCAGTTCTTC. As protein: CASSPMFSEQFF.

This clone turned up a few times. The chain employs TRBV28 and TRBJ1-2; 9 bases fit TRBD1. CDR3 length equals 15 residues. V shed 7 bases, J shed 5 bases, and the junction held 11 bases outside the gene matches. In germline, CDR1 is MDHEN, CDR2 SYDVKM. The CDR3 region has the DNA TGTGCCAGCAACCGACCGGGACAGGGAGCTTATGGCTACACCTTC. Its protein is CASNRPGQGAYGYTF.

This chain links TRBV29-1 with TRBJ1-1; possible D gene TRBD1, 5 bases. The germline gives CDR1 SQVTM, CDR2 ANQGSEA. V lost 4 bases and J 1 base, leaving 13 bases between the germline ends. The CDR3 consists of 14 residues. The DNA for the CDR3 is TGCAGCGTTGCAAGGGGCCCAGCGAACACTGAAGCTTTCTTT. As protein: CSVARGPANTEAFF.

This chain uses TRBV11-2 with TRBJ1-5; D unresolved. V was shortened by 8 bases and J by 3 bases, with 8 bases between the two germline ends. Germline loops: CDR1 SGHAT, CDR2 FQNNGV. CDR3 length equals 12 residues. The CDR3 reads CASGQVNQPQHF. CDR3 nucleotide sequence: TGTGCCAGCGGCCAGGTCAATCAGCCCCAGCATTTT. The variable domain in full, with the rest retrieved from reference TRBV11-2 and TRBJ1-5, is EAGVAQSPRYKIIEKRQSVAFWCNPISGHATLYWYQQILGQGPKLLIQFQNNGVVDDSQLPKDRFSAERLKGVDSTLKIQPAKLEDSAVYLCASGQVNQPQHFGDGTRLSIL.

The chain is built from TRBV19 and TRBJ2-3; no clear D. This CDR3 comprises 14 residues. With 1 base removed from V and 4 bases from J, the gap between germline ends came to 9 bases. In germline, CDR1 is LNHDA, CDR2 SQIVND (reference sequence). The CDR3 DNA is TGTGCCAGTAGTATAGCTCCTAGGCCAGATACGCAGTATTTT. Translated: CASSIAPRPDTQYF. The whole variable domain, remainder taken from reference TRBV19 and TRBJ2-3, is DGGITQSPKYLFRKEGQNVTLSCEQNLNHDAMYWYRQDPGQGLRLIYYSQIVNDFQKGDIAEGYSVSREKKESFPLTVTSAQKNPTAFYLCASSIAPRPDTQYFGPGTRLTVL.